Below are 3 T cell receptor beta chains sequenced from a single sample in a study of OX40 agonist ivuxolimab in advanced cancers. The protocol used for the library was the immunoSEQ multiplex PCR assay. TCRdb stores this immuneACCESS table with in-frame sequences only. Part of the clones is absent; in the studies checked, under half of the shortfall reflects unresolved V genes, and no reason is known for the rest. The sample profile shows 50,000 to 65,000 clones; about 85% of them were found once. 0.67% of the sample is in the top ten clones. The specimen was CD4+ or CD8+ T cells sorted from blood, collected in a trial of the OX40 agonist ivuxolimab. The receptors derive from an adult with an advanced solid tumor such as melanoma, head and neck, liver or kidney cancer.

About this clone itself: The same CDR3 arises from other DNA sequences in this sample as well. The CDR3 protein is CAISERGETQYF. In nucleotides, the CDR3 is TGTGCCATCAGTGAAAGGGGAGAGACCCAGTACTTC. The chain has TRBV10-3 and TRBJ2-5, with D possibly matching TRBD1 (5 bases). V lost 3 bases, J lost 4 bases, and 6 bases lay in between. Per the germline V gene, CDR1 is ENHRY and CDR2 is SYGVKD. The CDR3 has 12 residues.

This clone was seen only once. The V gene is TRBV5-4, the J gene TRBJ2-5; no reliable D call. Deletions cut 0 bases from V and 5 bases from J, with 11 bases between. There are 14 residues in the CDR3. The germline CDR1 and CDR2 sequences are SGHNT and YYREEE (reference sequence). The CDR3 loop is CASSLAVKFETQYF. DNA of the CDR3: TGTGCCAGCAGCTTGGCGGTTAAATTTGAGACCCAGTACTTC.

Regarding this clone: A read error may account for a junction end that differs from germline. The chain combines TRBV11-2 with TRBJ2-7; D may match TRBD1 or TRBD2 (6 bases each). Germline V lookup: CDR1 SGHAT, CDR2 FQNNGV. This CDR3 has 12 residues. This chain's CDR3 is CATQHYRGTPHF. The DNA of the CDR3 is TGTGCCACACAACACTACCGGGGGACACCCCACTTC. The variable domain in full, with the rest retrieved from reference TRBV11-2 and TRBJ2-7, is EAGVAQSPRYKIIEKRQSVAFWCNPISGHATLYWYQQILGQGPKLLIQFQNNGVVDDSQLPKDRFSAERLKGVDSTLKIQPAKLEDSAVYLCATQHYRGTPHFGPGTRLTVT.